Sequencing of this T cell receptor beta chain was carried out in a study of siplizumab effects on memory and regulatory T cells. The study, taken as a whole, reports: Contribution to the alloresponse seemed major for naive T cells, which also seemed more diverse than memory cells. Confirmatory evidence of suppressive function in proliferating siplizumab-culture Tregs was not obtained.

Assay: immunoSEQ multiplex PCR; the TCRdb copy retains only in-frame clones and omits some. The sample yields about 91,000 clones, over 95% seen once. Germline trimming cut 5 bases from V and 4 bases from J; bases unmatched to any gene: 9. CDR1 GTSNPN and CDR2 SVGIG come from the germline V gene (reference sequence). The CDR3 extends over 14 amino acids. Details on this clone: Its antigen is unknown.

This TCR was sampled from a human donor in good health. The rearrangement uses TRBV30 and TRBJ2-3; 7 bases agree with TRBD2. Sequenced input: naive CD4+ T cells sorted from blood. DNA of the CDR3: TGTGCCTGGGGGGGGGTTCAGGGATCAGATACGCAGTATTTT. It yields the protein CAWGGVQGSDTQYF. Full variable domain (rest looked up from reference TRBV30 and TRBJ2-3): SQTIHQWPATLVQPVGSPLSLECTVEGTSNPNLYWYRQAAGRGLQLLFYSVGIGQISSEVPQNLSASRPQDRQFILSSKKLLLSDSGFYLCAWGGVQGSDTQYFGPGTRLTVL.